The 16 T cell receptor beta chains given below trace back to one sample, sequenced in a study of human T cells and chemical hapten exposure. Unfractionated whole blood served as the source for total RNA extraction. One entry per CDR3 protein, called by TCRdb with MiXCR from the 5' RACE reads. The sample consists of about 80,000 distinct CDR3 sequences, about a sixth of them appearing once. Receptor source: a female donor in good health.

V usage is TRBV5-1 and J usage is TRBJ1-5; 7 nucleotides align to TRBD1. With 0 bases clipped from V and 6 bases from J, the junction kept 3 bases outside the gene matches. Germline V gene lookup returns CDR1 SGHRS and CDR2 YFSETQ. The CDR3 length is 14 residues. CDR3 region: CASSLGQGGQPQHF. The DNA for the CDR3 is TGCGCCAGCAGCTTGGGACAGGGTGGTCAGCCCCAGCATTTT.

At least ten counts were recorded for this clonotype. The gene calls are TRBV7-2 and TRBJ1-4, with TRBD1 as a possible D gene (6 bases). From germline, CDR1 is SGHTA and CDR2 FQGNSA. The CDR3 consists of 14 residues. The germline V and J ends were trimmed by 2 bases and 7 bases, with 11 bases remaining between them. The CDR3 here is CASSLLGAREKLFF. CDR3 nucleotides: TGTGCCAGCAGCTTACTGGGGGCTCGTGAAAAACTGTTTTTT.

In its sample, this clonotype was seen a few times. This chain joins TRBV6-2 or TRBV6-3 and TRBJ1-2; D not certain. Germline V gives CDR1 MNHEY, CDR2 SVGEGT. The V end lost 7 bases, the J end lost 4 bases, and 10 bases lay between the germline ends. The CDR3 is 12 residues long. CDR3 amino acids: CASNQWTYGYTF. The CDR3 DNA sequence: TGTGCCAGCAACCAATGGACCTATGGCTACACCTTC.

This chain joins TRBV6-6 and TRBJ1-2, with 7 bases fitting TRBD1. CDR3 size: 16 residues. With 0 bases clipped from V and 1 base from J, the junction kept 5 bases outside the gene matches. Germline values: CDR1 MNHNY, CDR2 SVGAGI (reference sequence). The CDR3 coding sequence is TGTGCCAGCAGTTACTCCAGGGGGGGAGGTAACTATGGCTACACCTTC. It specifies CASSYSRGGGNYGYTF.

The CDR3 bases are TGCGCCAGCAGCGAGGGGACAGGTTACACCGGGGAGCTGTTTTTT. This gives the protein CASSEGTGYTGELFF. The chain uses TRBV5-1 and TRBJ2-2; 8 bases fit TRBD1. V lost 4 bases and J lost 3; bases outside the gene matches: 5. In germline, CDR1 is SGHRS, CDR2 YFSETQ. The length of the CDR3 is 15 residues.

This chain joins TRBV20-1 and TRBJ2-3; 10 bases match TRBD2. The germline V gene has CDR1 DFQATT and CDR2 SNEGSKA (reference sequence). This CDR3 contains 17 residues. V lost 0 bases to trimming and J lost 2 bases; unmatched junction nucleotides: 8. CDR3 sequence: CSARDFGSGGSTDTQYF. The DNA of the CDR3 is TGCAGTGCTAGAGATTTTGGTAGCGGGGGGTCCACAGATACGCAGTATTTT.

This clonotype was picked up a small number of times. This sequence joins TRBV6-2 or TRBV6-3 and TRBJ2-3; 7 bases are a match to TRBD2. CDR3 length: 16 amino acids. CDR1 is MNHEY and CDR2 is SVGEGT in the germline V gene. With 7 bases clipped from V and 1 base from J, the junction kept 11 bases outside the gene matches. CDR3 bases: TGTGCCAGCACCCTGAGGAGCGCGGGGGGCACAGATACGCAGTATTTT. It encodes CASTLRSAGGTDTQYF.

This clonotype showed up just a few times. CDR3 residues: CASSHRCEQYF. DNA for the CDR3: TGTGCCAGCAGCCACCGGTGCGAGCAGTACTTC. The V and J genes are TRBV7-4 and TRBJ2-7, with D unresolved. Germline CDR1 reads SGHVT; CDR2 reads SQSDAQ. The CDR3 consists of 11 residues. V was trimmed by 5 bases and J by 6 bases, leaving 8 bases between them.

V and J are TRBV5-1 and TRBJ2-5; D is perhaps TRBD2 (7 bases). CDR1 is SGHRS and CDR2 is YFSETQ in the germline V gene. This CDR3 is built from 17 residues. V lost 4 bases and J 5 bases, leaving 24 bases between the germline ends. This CDR3 is CASSEGGGRLSQETQYF. DNA of the CDR3: TGCGCCAGCAGCGAAGGGGGGGGGCGACTCTCCCAGGAGACCCAGTACTTC.

This clonotype has more than one count but fewer than ten. The genes are TRBV19 and TRBJ1-2; perhaps TRBD1 as D (6 bases). CDR1 and CDR2 (germline): LNHDA, SQIVND (reference sequence). This CDR3 contains 13 residues. Trimming stripped 5 bases from V and 5 bases from J, with 12 bases between. The CDR3 protein is CASSPGTKYGYTF. The CDR3 DNA follows: TGTGCCAGTAGTCCCGGGACAAAGTATGGCTACACCTTC.

The chain uses TRBV3-1 and TRBJ1-6, with 9 bases aligning to TRBD1. There are 15 residues in the CDR3. The ends lost 4 bases at V and 10 bases at J; junction bases unmatched: 8. Germline V CDR1 and CDR2: LGHDT, YNNKEL (reference sequence). The CDR3 region is CASSRGTGRDSPLHF. Here the CDR3 DNA reads TGTGCCAGCAGCCGAGGGACAGGGAGGGACTCACCCCTCCACTTT.

This clonotype was counted only a few times. CDR3 in DNA: TGTGCCAGCAGTATCAGGACAGGCCCCTACGAGCAGTACTTC. It translates to CASSIRTGPYEQYF. The chain links TRBV27 to TRBJ2-7; 7 nucleotides align to TRBD1. The CDR3 totals 14 residues. The V gene's germline CDR1 is MNHEY and CDR2 SMNVEV (reference sequence). Trimming took 5 bases from V and 2 from J; bases not matched to a gene: 6.

The sample holds a few counts of this clonotype. This chain uses TRBV3-1 with TRBJ1-6; the D gene is possibly TRBD1 (5 bases). Trimming left V 2 bases short and J 7 bases short, with 12 bases between. The CDR3 sequence is 15 residues long. In germline, CDR1 is LGHDT, CDR2 YNNKEL (reference sequence). CDR3 in amino acids: CASSQSGNTNSPLHF. DNA for the CDR3: TGTGCCAGCAGCCAATCAGGGAACACAAATTCACCCCTCCACTTT.

A few counts support this clonotype. This sequence joins TRBV2 and TRBJ2-7; D is ambiguous. Deletions cut 6 bases from V and 3 bases from J, with 15 bases between. This CDR3 spans 14 amino acids. Germline values: CDR1 SNHLY, CDR2 FYNNEI. CDR3 sequence reads: CASSRHPDGYEQYF. The CDR3 coding sequence is TGTGCCAGCAGCCGACACCCGGACGGCTACGAGCAGTACTTC.

The V and J genes are TRBV30 and TRBJ1-1; the D is unclear. V dropped 0 bases and J dropped 1 base, with 6 bases sitting between them. CDR3 length equals 13 residues. The germline gives CDR1 GTSNPN, CDR2 SVGIG (reference sequence). CDR3 protein: CAWSVQKNTEAFF. The CDR3 DNA reads TGTGCCTGGAGTGTCCAGAAGAACACTGAAGCTTTCTTT.

This clonotype was seen only a few times. V gene TRBV12-3 or TRBV12-4 combines with J gene TRBJ1-5; 8 bases agree with TRBD1. There are 16 residues in the CDR3. After removal of 2 bases from V and 2 bases from J, the junction contained 5 bases not matched to a gene. The CDR3 reads CASSLFSGGGNQPQHF. The CDR3 DNA sequence: TGTGCCAGCAGTTTATTCTCAGGGGGCGGCAATCAGCCCCAGCATTTT.